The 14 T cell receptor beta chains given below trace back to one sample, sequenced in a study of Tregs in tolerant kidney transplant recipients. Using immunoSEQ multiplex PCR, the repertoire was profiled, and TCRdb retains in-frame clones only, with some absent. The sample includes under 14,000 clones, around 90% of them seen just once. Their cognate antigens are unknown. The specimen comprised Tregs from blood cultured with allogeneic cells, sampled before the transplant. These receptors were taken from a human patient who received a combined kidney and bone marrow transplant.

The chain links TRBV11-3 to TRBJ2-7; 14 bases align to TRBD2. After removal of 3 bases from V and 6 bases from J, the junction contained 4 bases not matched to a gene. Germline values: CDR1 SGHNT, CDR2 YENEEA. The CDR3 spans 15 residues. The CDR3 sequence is CASSFRTSGRIEQYF. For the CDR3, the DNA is TGTGCCAGCAGCTTTCGGACTAGCGGGAGGATCGAGCAGTACTTC.

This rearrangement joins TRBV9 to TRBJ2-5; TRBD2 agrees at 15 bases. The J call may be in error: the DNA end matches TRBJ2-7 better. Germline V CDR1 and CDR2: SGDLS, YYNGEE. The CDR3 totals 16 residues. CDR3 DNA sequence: TGTGCCAGCAGCCCCGGGACTAGCGGGGGGCCGTCCGAGCAGTACTTC. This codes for CASSPGTSGGPSEQYF.

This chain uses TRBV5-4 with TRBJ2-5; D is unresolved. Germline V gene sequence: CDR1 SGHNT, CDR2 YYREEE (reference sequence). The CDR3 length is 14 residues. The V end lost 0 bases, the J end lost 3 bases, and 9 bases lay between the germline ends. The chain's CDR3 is CASSLAVGKETQYF. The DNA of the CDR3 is TGTGCCAGCAGCTTGGCCGTCGGAAAAGAGACCCAGTACTTC.

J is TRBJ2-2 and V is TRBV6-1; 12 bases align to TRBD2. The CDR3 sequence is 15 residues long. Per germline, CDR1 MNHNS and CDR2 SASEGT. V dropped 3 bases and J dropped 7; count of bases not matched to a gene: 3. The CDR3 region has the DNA TGTGCCAGCAGTGAGACTAGCGGGAGTTTCGGGGAGCTGTTTTTT. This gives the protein CASSETSGSFGELFF.

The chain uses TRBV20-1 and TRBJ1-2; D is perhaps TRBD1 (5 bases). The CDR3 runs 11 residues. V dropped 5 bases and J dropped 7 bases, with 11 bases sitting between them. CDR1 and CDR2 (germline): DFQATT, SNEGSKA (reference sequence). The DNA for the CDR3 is TGCAGTGCTCTGGCAGGGCCTGGCTACACCTTC. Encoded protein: CSALAGPGYTF.

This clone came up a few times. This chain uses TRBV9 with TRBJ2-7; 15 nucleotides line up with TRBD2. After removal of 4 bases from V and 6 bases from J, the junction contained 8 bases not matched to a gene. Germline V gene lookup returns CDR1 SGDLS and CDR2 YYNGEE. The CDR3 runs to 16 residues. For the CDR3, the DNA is TGTGCCAGCAGCCCCGGGACTAGCGGGGGGCCGTCCGAGCAGTACTTC. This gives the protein CASSPGTSGGPSEQYF.

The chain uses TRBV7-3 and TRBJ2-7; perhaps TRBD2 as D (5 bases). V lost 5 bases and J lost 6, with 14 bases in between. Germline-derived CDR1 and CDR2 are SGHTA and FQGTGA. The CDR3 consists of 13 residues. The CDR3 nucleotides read TGTGCCAGCAGCCACGTGGTGGGGAGCGAGCAGTACTTC. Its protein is CASSHVVGSEQYF.

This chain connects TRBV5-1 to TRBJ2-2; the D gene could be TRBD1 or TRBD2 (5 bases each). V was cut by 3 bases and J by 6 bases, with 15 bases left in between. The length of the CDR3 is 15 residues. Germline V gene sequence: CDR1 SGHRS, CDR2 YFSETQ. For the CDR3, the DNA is TGCGCCAGCAGCTCCGGGACCGGACTTTCCGGGGAGCTGTTTTTT. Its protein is CASSSGTGLSGELFF. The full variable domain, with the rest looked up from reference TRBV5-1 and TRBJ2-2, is KAGVTQTPRYLIKTRGQQVTLSCSPISGHRSVSWYQQTPGQGLQFLFEYFSETQRNKGNFPGRFSGRQFSNSRSEMNVSTLELGDSALYLCASSSGTGLSGELFFGEGSRLTVL.

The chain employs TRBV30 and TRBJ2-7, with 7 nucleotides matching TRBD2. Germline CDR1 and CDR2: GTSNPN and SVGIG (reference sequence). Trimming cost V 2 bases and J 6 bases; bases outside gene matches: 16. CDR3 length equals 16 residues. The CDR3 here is CAWSPTRFGLVSEQYF. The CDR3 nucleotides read TGTGCCTGGAGTCCTACAAGGTTCGGACTAGTGAGCGAGCAGTACTTC.

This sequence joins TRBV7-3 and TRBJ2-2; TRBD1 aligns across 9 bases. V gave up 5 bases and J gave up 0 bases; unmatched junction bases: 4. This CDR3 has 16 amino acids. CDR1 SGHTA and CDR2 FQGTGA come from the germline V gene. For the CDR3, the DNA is TGTGCCAGCAGCACGCGGACAGGGGCGAACACCGGGGAGCTGTTTTTT. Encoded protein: CASSTRTGANTGELFF.

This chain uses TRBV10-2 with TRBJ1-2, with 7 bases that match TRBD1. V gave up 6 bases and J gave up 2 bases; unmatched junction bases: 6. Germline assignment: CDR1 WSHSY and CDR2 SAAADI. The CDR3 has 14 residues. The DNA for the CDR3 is TGCGCCAGCAGCACAGGGGTCCCCAACTATGGCTACACCTTC. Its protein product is CASSTGVPNYGYTF.

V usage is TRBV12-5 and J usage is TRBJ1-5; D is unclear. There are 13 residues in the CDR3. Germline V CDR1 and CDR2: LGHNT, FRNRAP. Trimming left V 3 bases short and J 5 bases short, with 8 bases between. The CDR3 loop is CASGLTVDQPQHF. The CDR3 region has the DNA TGTGCTAGTGGTTTAACAGTTGATCAGCCCCAGCATTTT.

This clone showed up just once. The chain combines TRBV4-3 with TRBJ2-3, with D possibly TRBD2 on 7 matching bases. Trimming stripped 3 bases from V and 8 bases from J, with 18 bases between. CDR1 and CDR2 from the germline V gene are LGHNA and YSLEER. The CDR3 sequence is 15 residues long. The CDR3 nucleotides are TGCGCCAGCAGCCACCCTCGGGGAGGGGGGTCTACGCAGTATTTT. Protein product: CASSHPRGGGSTQYF.

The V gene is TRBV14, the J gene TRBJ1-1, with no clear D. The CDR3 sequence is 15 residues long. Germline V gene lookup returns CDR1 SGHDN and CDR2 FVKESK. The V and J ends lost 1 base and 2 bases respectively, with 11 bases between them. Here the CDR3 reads CASSQVSGYNTEAFF. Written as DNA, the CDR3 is TGTGCCAGCAGCCAAGTATCAGGCTATAACACTGAAGCTTTCTTT.